This T cell receptor beta chain appears in the sequencing data of a study of blood T cell repertoires in COVID-19. Study at large: The United States, Italy and Spain provided the acute and convalescent COVID-19 samples. PBMCs, B-cell-depleted T cells, or T cells were the source of the cDNA or gDNA that made up the material.

Source study methods: Nucleated cell counts were estimated from reference gene primer amplification. Here immunoSEQ multiplex PCR was the method, and the copy in TCRdb shows in-frame clones only, minus some. V and J calls and clone size are copied from that table; D and trimming were computed from the DNA. The sample has 70,000 or so clones, more than 75% seen once. CDR3 length equals 18 residues. Germline trimming cut 5 bases from V and 2 bases from J; bases unmatched to any gene: 15. Germline CDR1 reads LNHDA; CDR2 reads SQIVND (reference sequence). This chain joins TRBV19 and TRBJ2-7; 10 nucleotides agree with TRBD2. Input material: peripheral blood. The clonotype comes from a woman aged 55-69 years with acute or convalescent COVID-19. The CDR3 DNA is TGTGCCAGTAGTGCCCACAGGGCCCAGCGGGGGGGGGCCTACGAGCAGTACTTC. Translating gives CASSAHRAQRGGAYEQYF.